The TCR beta chain under discussion was sequenced for a study of cytomegalovirus exposure and HLA in healthy donors. Study-level points and caveats: For TCR beta chains, V- and J-gene trimming was later linked to a missense DCLRE1C variant. A later analysis linked roughly 17,000 TCR beta sequences to HLA alleles at 0.05 false discovery rate. Altogether, 160 or so TCR beta chains were recorded as cytomegalovirus-associated.

The PCR contained 60 Vbeta and 13 Jbeta primers. Only in-frame clones appear in the TCRdb table, and some are missing; sequencing was by immunoSEQ multiplex PCR. Seen here are 130,000 or so clones, 77% observed once, and the top ten hold 1.5% to 2%. CDR1 is MNHEY, CDR2 SVGAGI, per germline. J lost 7 bases, V lost 7 bases, and 13 bases had no gene match. This CDR3 contains 15 residues. Regarding this clone: Its antigen is currently unknown.

The chain combines TRBV6-5 with TRBJ2-5, with 9 bases matching TRBD2. The specimen sequenced was PBMCs. The sequence derives from a female donor in good health and CMV-seronegative. The CDR3 coding sequence is TGTGCCAGCACCAACCCTTTTAGCGGGGGAGGGACCCAGTACTTC. It is translated as CASTNPFSGGGTQYF.